Below, 3 T cell receptor beta chains from the same sample are listed, as sequenced in a study of T cell responses to AZD1222 COVID-19 vaccine. Produced via immunoSEQ multiplex PCR; TCRdb's table is partial and in-frame only. The sample lists under 150,000 clones; approximately 85% were seen once. Specimen: peripheral blood, collected on day 0 of MenACWY control vaccination. The receptors originated from an adult in good health.

J is TRBJ1-1 and V is TRBV4-2; D uncertain. The CDR3 spans 14 residues. CDR1 and CDR2 from the germline V gene are LGHNA and YNFKEQ. V shed 1 base and J shed 5 bases, with 11 bases lying between them. The CDR3 reads CASSQVGSGTEAFF. The CDR3 DNA is TGTGCCAGCAGCCAAGTGGGTTCGGGGACTGAAGCTTTCTTT.

This rearrangement joins TRBV4-1 to TRBJ1-1, with D perhaps matching TRBD1 (5 bases). CDR1 is MGHRA, CDR2 YSYEKL, per germline. V lost 2 bases, J lost 0 bases, and 7 bases lay in between. The CDR3 covers 14 residues. The CDR3: CASSQRGMNTEAFF. The CDR3 bases are TGCGCCAGCAGCCAACGGGGGATGAACACTGAAGCTTTCTTT.

The V and J genes are TRBV28 and TRBJ1-5; D gene uncertain. CDR3 size: 17 residues. Trimming left V 5 bases short and J 0 bases short, with 17 bases between. CDR1 is MDHEN and CDR2 is SYDVKM in the germline V gene. DNA for the CDR3: TGTGCCAGCAGTCGCAAAAAGGGCAGGCTTAGCAATCAGCCCCAGCATTTT. Residues: CASSRKKGRLSNQPQHF.